These 25 T cell receptor beta chains came from one sample sequenced in a study of T and B cells in COVID-19 patients. Each TRB amplification used roughly 230-550 ng of genomic DNA from blood. TRB rearrangements were amplified by multiplex PCR with BIOMED2 TRB-A/B primers. TCRdb reprocessed the multiplex PCR reads with MiXCR, giving one entry per CDR3 protein. Of about 3,200 distinct CDR3 sequences in the sample, roughly 27% were seen once. Material: blood. The receptors here all came from a human donor with active COVID-19. The donor label of this sample is uncertain.

This chain connects TRBV7-9 to TRBJ2-4; D may be TRBD1 or TRBD2 (5 bases each). There are 17 residues in the CDR3. V lost 4 bases to trimming and J lost 7 bases, with 23 bases between them. Germline loops: CDR1 SEHNR, CDR2 FQNEAQ (reference sequence). The chain's CDR3 is CASSSSLGVGDGNIQYF. The CDR3 DNA is TGTGCCAGCAGCTCCTCCCTGGGGGTAGGGGATGGGAACATTCAGTACTTC.

This clonotype came up a few times. The chain joins TRBV10-3 to TRBJ2-5; 10 bases match TRBD1. Germline CDR1 and CDR2: ENHRY and SYGVKD. The ends lost 0 bases at V and 4 bases at J; junction bases unmatched: 17. The CDR3 runs 20 residues. In DNA, the CDR3 is TGTGCCATCAGTGAGTCCTGGTCGACAGGGGGCGCAGGGAGGAGAGAGACCCAGTACTTC. Its translation is CAISESWSTGGAGRRETQYF.

This clonotype showed up just a few times. J is TRBJ1-1 and V is TRBV6-5; D ambiguous. CDR1 is MNHEY and CDR2 is SVGAGI in the germline V gene. This CDR3 comprises 16 residues. The V and J ends lost 1 base and 1 base respectively, with 13 bases between them. The CDR3 DNA reads TGTGCCAGCAGTTACTTCGACCTTGGTCAGAACACTGAAGCTTTCTTT. It is translated as CASSYFDLGQNTEAFF.

The V call is TRBV2, the J call TRBJ1-1, with D possibly matching TRBD1 (6 bases). The V end was cut by 7 bases, the J end by 5 bases, with 14 bases between. CDR3 length: 13 residues. Germline CDR1 and CDR2: SNHLY and FYNNEI. CDR3 nucleotides: TGTGCCAGCAAAACAGGGCTGTGGACTGAAGCTTTCTTT. It specifies CASKTGLWTEAFF.

This clonotype is medium-sized (0.01 to 0.1%) in the sample. V usage is TRBV19 and J usage is TRBJ2-7; possible D gene TRBD1, 5 bases. Germline assignment: CDR1 LNHDA and CDR2 SQIVND (reference sequence). The CDR3 spans 15 residues. With 1 base removed from V and 6 bases from J, the gap between germline ends came to 16 bases. The CDR3 sequence: CASSIAGQGQGEQYF. DNA of the CDR3: TGTGCCAGTAGTATAGCCGGACAAGGGCAGGGCGAGCAGTACTTC.

This chain connects TRBV12-3 or TRBV12-4 to TRBJ1-1; D is unresolved. The germline V and J ends were trimmed by 6 bases and 5 bases, with 16 bases remaining between them. CDR3 length: 14 amino acids. CDR3 nucleotide sequence: TGTGCCAGCAGCCCGACGGGGAGGAGGACTGAAGCTTTCTTT. This sequence encodes CASSPTGRRTEAFF.

V usage is TRBV6-2 or TRBV6-3 and J usage is TRBJ2-7, with D possibly TRBD1 on 7 matching bases. Trimming stripped 5 bases from V and 4 bases from J, with 12 bases between. The CDR3 consists of 13 residues. Per germline, CDR1 MNHEY and CDR2 SVGEGT. In DNA, the CDR3 is TGTGCCAGCAGTAAGACAGGGACTTACGAGCAGTACTTC. Amino acids: CASSKTGTYEQYF.

This clonotype is medium-sized (0.01 to 0.1%). This sequence joins TRBV19 and TRBJ1-5; no firm D call. CDR1 and CDR2 (germline): LNHDA, SQIVND (reference sequence). The CDR3 totals 14 residues. Trimming stripped 0 bases from V and 11 bases from J, with 14 bases between. CDR3 sequence: CASSIDSGERAQHF. As DNA, the CDR3 is TGTGCCAGTAGTATAGATAGTGGGGAGCGGGCCCAGCATTTT.

The V call is TRBV20-1, the J call TRBJ2-7; 10 positions match TRBD1. The CDR3 is 13 amino acids. V lost 6 bases, J lost 4 bases, and 6 bases stayed unmatched. Germline V CDR1 and CDR2: DFQATT, SNEGSKA (reference sequence). CDR3 sequence: CSANPGQGYEQYF. DNA of the CDR3: TGCAGTGCAAATCCGGGACAGGGGTACGAGCAGTACTTC.

A few counts support this clonotype. The chain employs TRBV30 and TRBJ1-2; the D gene is possibly TRBD1 (5 bases). V shed 3 bases and J shed 8 bases, with 7 bases lying between them. Per germline, CDR1 GTSNPN and CDR2 SVGIG (reference sequence). This CDR3 has 10 amino acids. The CDR3 DNA follows: TGTGCCTGGAGGAGGGGAGGCTACACCTTC. Translating gives CAWRRGGYTF.

Only a few counts were recorded for this clonotype. The chain employs TRBV15 and TRBJ2-3; 12 bases agree with TRBD2. Germline CDR1 is LNHNV and CDR2 is YYDKDF (reference sequence). The CDR3 has 18 amino acids. V lost 1 base to trimming and J lost 4 bases; unmatched junction nucleotides: 9. The CDR3 DNA is TGTGCCACCAGCAGAGGTCTAGCGGGGGGGCCTCGGTCAGATACGCAGTATTTT. Its translation: CATSRGLAGGPRSDTQYF. The whole variable domain, filled in from reference TRBV15 and TRBJ2-3, reads DAMVIQNPRYQVTQFGKPVTLSCSQTLNHNVMYWYQQKSSQAPKLLFHYYDKDFNNEADTPDNFQSRRPNTSFCFLDIRSPGLGDTAMYLCATSRGLAGGPRSDTQYFGPGTRLTVL.

This clonotype has just a few counts. J is TRBJ1-1 and V is TRBV6-5; maybe TRBD1 (5 bases). The germline CDR1 and CDR2 sequences are MNHEY and SVGAGI. The CDR3 covers 14 residues. V gave up 7 bases and J gave up 2 bases, with 14 bases separating them. CDR3 DNA: TGTGCCAGCACCCCGGACACTCTAAACACTGAAGCTTTCTTT. Translated: CASTPDTLNTEAFF.

The V call is TRBV5-1, the J call TRBJ2-7; 8 positions match TRBD2. CDR1 SGHRS and CDR2 YFSETQ come from the germline V gene. The CDR3 loop spans 13 amino acids. J lost 2 bases, V lost 3 bases, and 1 base had no gene match. The CDR3 nucleotides are TGCGCCAGCAGCTCGGGACTAGCCTACGAGCAGTACTTC. The encoded protein is CASSSGLAYEQYF.

This clonotype occurred a few times. In DNA, the CDR3 is TGTGCCAGCAGTTACCGAGGACAGGGCAGGTCGGCCTACGAGCAGTACTTC. This sequence encodes CASSYRGQGRSAYEQYF. The gene calls are TRBV6-2 or TRBV6-3 and TRBJ2-7; 8 nucleotides match TRBD1. The germline V gene encodes CDR1 MNHEY and CDR2 SVGEGT. The CDR3 runs 17 residues. The ends lost 2 bases at V and 2 bases at J; junction bases unmatched: 11.

This clonotype occurred a few times. The V call is TRBV6-5, the J call TRBJ1-2; D unresolved. V lost 0 bases to trimming and J lost 8 bases, with 7 bases between them. Germline CDR1 and CDR2: MNHEY and SVGAGI. CDR3 length: 12 residues. The CDR3 protein is CASSYSGAGYTF. Written as DNA, the CDR3 is TGTGCCAGCAGTTACTCAGGCGCGGGCTACACCTTC.

CDR3 sequence (DNA): TGTGCCAGCAGTCTTCCGGGACCCCCGAGGAATGAGCAGTTCTTC. Translated, it gives CASSLPGPPRNEQFF. The chain carries TRBV12-3 or TRBV12-4 and TRBJ2-1; D could derive from TRBD1 or TRBD2 (5 bases each). The CDR3 is 15 residues long. V shed 5 bases and J shed 7 bases, with 18 bases lying between them.

This sequence joins TRBV19 and TRBJ2-7; tentative D call: TRBD2 (5 bases). Germline CDR1 and CDR2: LNHDA and SQIVND (reference sequence). Trimming took off 2 bases at V and 2 bases at J, with 10 bases between the two ends. The length of the CDR3 is 14 residues. CDR3 DNA sequence: TGTGCCAGTAGTATAAGGGAGTCCCCCTACGAGCAGTACTTC. This encodes CASSIRESPYEQYF.

This clonotype is medium-sized. The chain couples TRBV19 to TRBJ2-2; D unresolved. From germline, CDR1 is LNHDA and CDR2 SQIVND (reference sequence). Trimming stripped 2 bases from V and 6 bases from J, with 7 bases between. The CDR3 spans 13 residues. The CDR3 coding sequence is TGTGCCAGTAGTATACACGGCGCCGGGGAGCTGTTTTTT. Its translation: CASSIHGAGELFF.

This clonotype was counted a few times. The chain combines TRBV6-1 with TRBJ1-6, with 7 bases matching TRBD1. CDR3 size: 17 residues. In germline, CDR1 is MNHNS, CDR2 SASEGT. With 10 bases clipped from V and 1 base from J, the junction kept 13 bases outside the gene matches. DNA for the CDR3: TGTGCCACGGGACGGAACAAGGGGGCTTCCTATAATTCACCCCTCCACTTT. Its protein product is CATGRNKGASYNSPLHF.

This clonotype is medium-sized (0.01 to 0.1%) in the sample. This sequence joins TRBV29-1 and TRBJ2-7; D not certain. Trimming cost V 7 bases and J 4 bases, with 11 bases left between them. The CDR3 covers 11 residues. CDR1 SQVTM and CDR2 ANQGSEA come from the germline V gene. Here the CDR3 DNA reads TGCAGCGCCGTCATTGTTTACGAGCAGTACTTC. Translated, it gives CSAVIVYEQYF.

The DNA for the CDR3 is TGTGCCAGTAGTAGGGGTTCACAGGGCGGCCGCTCTGGAAACACCATATATTTT. Encoded protein: CASSRGSQGGRSGNTIYF. The rearrangement uses TRBV19 and TRBJ1-3, with a weak D call TRBD1 (6 bases). The ends were cut back, 4 bases at V and 0 bases at J, with 19 bases in the middle. The CDR3 covers 18 residues. Per the germline V gene, CDR1 is LNHDA and CDR2 is SQIVND (reference sequence).

The sample holds a few counts of this clonotype. The gene calls are TRBV12-3 or TRBV12-4 and TRBJ1-4; D call uncertain. The CDR3 is 14 residues long. Trimming cost V 0 bases and J 7 bases, with 9 bases left between them. Here the CDR3 reads CASSLARLREKLFF. Written as DNA, the CDR3 is TGTGCCAGCAGTTTAGCCAGGTTGCGTGAAAAACTGTTTTTT.

By its share, this clonotype is medium-sized. CDR3 bases: TGTGCCAGCAGCTTGGGTGGCCTCGCGGGGGGTAGCACAGATACGCAGTATTTT. It specifies CASSLGGLAGGSTDTQYF. The chain links TRBV5-5 to TRBJ2-3, with TRBD2 matching 8 bases. This CDR3 spans 18 amino acids. Germline V lookup: CDR1 SGHKS, CDR2 YYEKEE (reference sequence). With V trimmed by 0 bases and J by 0 bases, 9 bases remained unmatched.

This clonotype has a handful of counts. The V call is TRBV7-9, the J call TRBJ2-7, with unresolved D. Trimming removed 10 bases at V and 4 bases at J, with 5 bases between. CDR3 length: 9 residues. Germline lookup yields CDR1 SEHNR and CDR2 FQNEAQ (reference sequence). The CDR3 region is CATGYEQYF. The CDR3, as DNA: TGTGCCACCGGGTACGAGCAGTACTTC.

The V gene is TRBV7-2, the J gene TRBJ1-5; 7 positions match TRBD1. The germline gives CDR1 SGHTA, CDR2 FQGNSA. V was pared by 6 bases and J by 2 bases, with 7 bases of the junction left unmatched. There are 15 residues in the CDR3. CDR3 DNA: TGTGCCAGCAGTTCGGGACAGAGGGGCAATCAGCCCCAGCATTTT. Its translation: CASSSGQRGNQPQHF. Looking up the rest from reference TRBV7-2 and TRBJ1-5 gives the full variable domain: GAGVSQSPSNKVTEKGKDVELRCDPISGHTALYWYRQSLGQGLEFLIYFQGNSAPDKSGLPSDRFSAERTGGSVSTLTIQRTQQEDSAVYLCASSSGQRGNQPQHFGDGTRLSIL.